This entry describes one TCR beta chain. This clone appeared a single time. The antigen it recognizes is unknown. Base quality data are lacking; no much larger clone is found one base away. The donors were healthy, HIV-negative adults who had no recently reported acute infections or vaccinations. All donors were Caucasian adults living in Nashville, Tennessee, USA. CD4+ T cells were enriched by magnetic negative selection, after which naive cells were positively selected on CD45RA and the negative fraction was taken as the memory subset. Blood was obtained by leukapheresis, after which PBMCs were separated by Ficoll-Histopaque density gradient centrifugation and cryopreserved in liquid nitrogen vapor phase. Purity and quantity of every magnetically sorted T cell population were checked by analytical flow cytometry. Genomic DNA was isolated from every sorted fraction and measured by UV absorbance on a Nanodrop 2000c.

These data come from a study of shared clonotypes between healthy human individuals (dated by TCRdb to about 2020). About the full investigation: A couple of women and a few men aged 18 to 49 years were included in the cohort. For each donor, CD4 naive and CD4 memory were each run on three plates, CD8 naive on two plates, and CD8 memory on one plate. The study deeply sequenced blood TCR repertoires of five healthy adults to estimate repertoire size and the extent of clonotype sharing between individuals. Libraries were prepared and TCR repertoires were sequenced by different laboratories using diverse techniques, in order to increase sequencing depth and limit assay-specific biases. Between about 0.94 and 10 billion PBMCs per donor were obtained by leukapheresis.

TCR CDR3 regions were amplified from genomic DNA by multiplex PCR using the deep immunoSEQ assay. Extracted genomic DNA from each cell subset was distributed evenly across all wells of several immunoSEQ 96-well plates, and each plate was treated as a replicate. For sorted subsets, 200 to 250 ng of genomic DNA, equivalent to 25,000 to 35,000 T cell genomes, went into each replicate PCR. Purified libraries were measured with a Qubit 3.0 fluorometer, size-checked on a Bioanalyzer 2100, and measured again with the KAPA Library Quantification kit. A separate single-read 150-cycle Illumina NextSeq 550 flow cell was used to sequence each immunoSEQ 96-well plate. In the authors' own workflow: Because the immunoSEQ output included only junctional sequences and no quality scores, the filtering could not be the same as the filtering used for full-length reads. To assign V/J genes and CDR3, sequences were annotated using PyIR, a Python wrapper for IgBLAST v1.9, with IMGT germline references. Reads with weak V/J assignments (E-value above 1e-6), missing CDR3, stop codons, out-of-frame junctions, or ambiguous translated residues were removed. V3J clonotypes were defined as sequences sharing the same inferred V gene, J gene, and CDR3 amino acid sequence. Percentage overlap between repertoires was computed as shared unique clonotypes divided by the size of the smaller repertoire. RTK rarefaction, the Chao1 estimator, and Recon v2.1 estimates of unobserved clonotypes were used to assess repertoire richness. Generation probabilities for all TCRbeta clonotypes obtained by the gDNA method from several donors were computed using OLGA. The clones in this table, taken by TCRdb from immuneACCESS, are in-frame only. Not every clone is retained; where verified, under half of the shortfall comes from an unresolved V gene, and the cause of the rest is unknown. D and trimming come from the DNA, and the V and J calls and clone size come from that table. This sample is represented by some 500,000 clones; about 96% of them were singletons. The ten top clones hold about 0.06% of the sample.

V is clipped by 4 bases and J by 4 bases, and the sequence between their germline boundaries is 19 bases long. Counted from cysteine to phenylalanine, this CDR3 has 16 amino acids. Kept here is only the CDR3 DNA, which spans 48 bases and is read in frame from base 1. From the germline V gene (reference sequence), CDR1 is SEHNR and CDR2 is FQNEAQ. General study outcomes and caveats: Sampling was restricted to blood, and TCR repertoires in tissue are likely to differ from TCR repertoires in blood. Based on pairwise subsampling, the degree of clonotype sharing among donors was expected to be affected by sequencing depth. Naive subsets generally had larger estimated clonotype richness than memory subsets. Compared with non-shared clonotypes, clonotypes shared by all four sorted-subset donors had higher generation probabilities. Rarefaction of sorted-subset datasets indicated incomplete sequencing despite the large sequencing depth. Because the study included only a small number of donors, the genetic and exposure-history diversity represented was limited. Sharing across a few donors was observed for about 4.8% of naive CD4, 3% to 4% of naive CD8, over 2% of memory CD4, and roughly 0.43% of memory CD8 clonotypes.

In this chain, TRBV7-9 is recombined with TRBJ1-2; TRBD1 could be the D gene, as 6 bases match. The receptor's source is a woman under 40 in good health. The sample comprised naive CD4+ T cells sorted from blood. The intended sense of this specimen's cell subset or site label: CD45RA+ positively selected. The CDR3 region reads CASSSSPGAGVYGYTF. The nucleotide sequence reads as follows: TGTGCCAGCAGCTCCTCTCCAGGGGCTGGGGTCTATGGCTACACCTTC.